This TCR beta chain was identified in a study of T cell changes during pregnancy in multiple sclerosis. With V trimmed by 7 bases and J by 2 bases, 3 bases remained unmatched. The germline V gene encodes CDR1 MNHNS and CDR2 SASEGT. The CDR3 has 14 residues. Method: immunoSEQ multiplex PCR; TCRdb's copy keeps in-frame clones and lacks some. The profile shows tens of thousands of clones, approximately 93% of them singletons. Only one count was recorded for this clone. The V call is TRBV6-1, the J call TRBJ2-5; 11 nucleotides line up with TRBD2. The source of this sequence is a female donor with multiple sclerosis, enrolled in a pregnancy study. Sample: CD4+ T cells from peripheral blood mononuclear cells, taken after pregnancy. The CDR3 bases are TGTGCCAGCAAAAGACTAGCGGGGCAAGAGACCCAGTACTTC. This encodes CASKRLAGQETQYF.